The clone carrying this TCR beta chain was detected many times. Addition of a universal primer site occurred through template switching, and cDNA carried unique molecular identifiers. TCRdb recomputed calls from the 5' RACE reads with MiXCR, one row per CDR3 protein. This sample has approximately 220,000 distinct CDR3 sequences, with about a tenth found just once. This CDR3 has 15 residues. V lost 0 bases and J 5 bases, leaving 14 bases between the germline ends. CDR1 and CDR2 (germline): DFQATT, SNEGSKA (reference sequence). This specimen comes from a study of identical twins. The sequence came from a woman between 18 and 29 years old in good health. Sample: memory (CD45RO+) T cells sorted from blood. The chain uses TRBV20-1 and TRBJ2-1; D is uncertain. CDR3 sequence: CSARDARSPNNEQFF. Written as DNA, the CDR3 is TGCAGTGCTAGAGATGCGAGGAGTCCCAACAATGAGCAGTTCTTC.